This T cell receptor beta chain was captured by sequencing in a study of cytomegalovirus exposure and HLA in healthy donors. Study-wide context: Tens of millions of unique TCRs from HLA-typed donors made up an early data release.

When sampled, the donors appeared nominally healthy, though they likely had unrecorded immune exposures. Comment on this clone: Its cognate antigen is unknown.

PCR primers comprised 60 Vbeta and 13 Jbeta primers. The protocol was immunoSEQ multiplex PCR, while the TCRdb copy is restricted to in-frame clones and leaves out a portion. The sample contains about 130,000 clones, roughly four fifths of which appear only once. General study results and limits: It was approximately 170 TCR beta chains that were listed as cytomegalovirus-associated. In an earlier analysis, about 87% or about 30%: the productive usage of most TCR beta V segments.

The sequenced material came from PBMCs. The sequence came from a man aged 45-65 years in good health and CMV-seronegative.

The CDR3: CASSHLTGRGTEAFF. Written as DNA, the CDR3 is TGTGCCAGCAGCCACCTTACAGGGAGGGGCACTGAAGCTTTCTTT. The V gene is TRBV14, the J gene TRBJ1-1; a possible D gene is TRBD1 (6 bases). Trimming removed 3 bases at V and 4 bases at J, with 15 bases between. The length of the CDR3 is 15 residues. The germline V gene has CDR1 SGHDN and CDR2 FVKESK.